This TCR beta chain appears in the sequencing data of a study of shared clonotypes between healthy human individuals. The wider study: The cohort had a couple of women and a few men, ages 18 to 49.

Some clones are missing from TCRdb's copy, which holds only in-frame ones; the method was immunoSEQ multiplex PCR. The sample has about 1.1 million clones; 78% are singletons. The CDR3 contains 14 residues. V trimming: 6 bases; J trimming: 8 bases; junction bases outside the gene matches: 12. Per the germline V gene, CDR1 is SNHLY and CDR2 is FYNNEI. Sample: memory CD4+ T cells from PBMCs. As for subset: CD45RA-negative fraction. The chain couples TRBV2 to TRBJ1-1; 7 bases match TRBD1. This TCR was sampled from a man younger than 30 in good health. Some clones in this sample may be carry-over from other donors' samples. The CDR3 loop reads CASRQQGPTSEAFF. CDR3 coding DNA: TGTGCCAGCAGGCAACAGGGGCCGACCTCCGAAGCTTTCTTT.